Below, 28 T cell receptor beta chains from the same sample are listed, as sequenced in a study of blood T cell repertoires in COVID-19. The assay was immunoSEQ multiplex PCR, and TCRdb's table has in-frame clones only and misses some. The sample lists about 310,000 clones, approximately 86% occurring once. Sequencing was done on a sample of peripheral blood. These receptors all stem from a man aged 65 to 85 with acute or convalescent COVID-19.

The chain recombines TRBV5-1 with TRBJ1-1, with 8 bases aligning to TRBD1. The germline V gene has CDR1 SGHRS and CDR2 YFSETQ. The CDR3 totals 13 residues. The J segment lost 10 bases and the V segment lost 3 bases, leaving 8 bases of the junction unmatched. The CDR3 spells CASSSPDRDSAFF. The CDR3 bases are TGCGCCAGCAGCTCACCGGACAGGGACTCAGCTTTCTTT.

The chain is built from TRBV3-1 (or the pseudogene TRBV3-2) and TRBJ2-1; TRBD2 might be the D (6 bases). Per germline, CDR1 LGHDT and CDR2 YNNKEL (reference sequence). This CDR3 comprises 18 residues. Trimming removed 4 bases from V and 3 bases from J, with 22 bases in between. CDR3 sequence (DNA): TGTGCCAGCAGCCTAGACCCGACACCGGGACTGGGCTACAATGAGCAGTTCTTC. This gives the protein CASSLDPTPGLGYNEQFF.

CDR3 nucleotide sequence: TGTGCCAGCACCCGGCCAGGGATGAACACTGAAGCTTTCTTT. It is translated as CASTRPGMNTEAFF. V is TRBV28 and J is TRBJ1-1, with D tentatively TRBD1 (5 bases). V lost 7 bases to trimming and J lost 0 bases, with 12 bases between them. The CDR3 has 14 amino acids. Germline assignment: CDR1 MDHEN and CDR2 SYDVKM.

The chain recombines TRBV19 with TRBJ1-1; a weak D match, TRBD1 (5 bases). CDR1 is LNHDA, CDR2 SQIVND, per germline (reference sequence). The CDR3 has 14 amino acids. V was pared by 5 bases and J by 4 bases, with 14 bases between. CDR3 DNA sequence: TGTGCCAGTAGTCTCGGGGGACTGAGCACTGAAGCTTTCTTT. Its protein is CASSLGGLSTEAFF. Together with reference TRBV19 and TRBJ1-1, the CDR3 gives the full variable domain: DGGITQSPKYLFRKEGQNVTLSCEQNLNHDAMYWYRQDPGQGLRLIYYSQIVNDFQKGDIAEGYSVSREKKESFPLTVTSAQKNPTAFYLCASSLGGLSTEAFFGQGTRLTVV.

The rearrangement joins TRBV4-1 to TRBJ2-5; TRBD2 matches 8 bases. CDR1 MGHRA and CDR2 YSYEKL come from the germline V gene. V trimming: 1 base; J trimming: 7 bases; junction bases outside the gene matches: 5. This CDR3 region has 14 residues. CDR3 nucleotide sequence: TGCGCCAGCAGCCAAGGGCGGGAGGCAGTGACCCAGTACTTC. The encoded protein is CASSQGREAVTQYF.

The V and J genes are TRBV5-5 and TRBJ1-3, with a possible D match to TRBD1 (5 bases). Trimming removed 2 bases from V and 4 bases from J, with 16 bases in between. CDR1 and CDR2 (germline): SGHKS, YYEKEE (reference sequence). CDR3 length: 16 amino acids. The CDR3 region is CASSLSPGPSGNTIYF. CDR3 nucleotide sequence: TGTGCCAGCAGCTTATCGCCAGGGCCATCGGGAAACACCATATATTTT. The entire variable domain, with the rest obtained from reference TRBV5-5 and TRBJ1-3, is as follows: DAGVTQSPTHLIKTRGQQVTLRCSPISGHKSVSWYQQVLGQGPQFIFQYYEKEERGRGNFPDRFSARQFPNYSSELNVNALLLGDSALYLCASSLSPGPSGNTIYFGEGSWLTVV.

The rearrangement uses TRBV2 and TRBJ2-7, with TRBD1 identical over 10 bases. The trim removed 0 bases at V and 0 bases at J, leaving 2 bases unmatched. This CDR3 region has 16 residues. Germline values: CDR1 SNHLY, CDR2 FYNNEI. The DNA for the CDR3 is TGTGCCAGCAGTGAAGCAGGGACAGGGGTCTCCTACGAGCAGTACTTC. This gives the protein CASSEAGTGVSYEQYF. The variable domain in full, completed from reference TRBV2 and TRBJ2-7, reads EPEVTQTPSHQVTQMGQEVILRCVPISNHLYFYWYRQILGQKVEFLVSFYNNEISEKSEIFDDQFSVERPDGSNFTLKIRSTKLEDSAMYFCASSEAGTGVSYEQYFGPGTRLTVT.

This chain links TRBV7-2 with TRBJ2-7; 8 nucleotides line up with TRBD2. Germline V CDR1 and CDR2: SGHTA, FQGNSA. This CDR3 has 14 residues. Unmatched junction bases numbered 2, after V lost 1 base and J lost 3 bases. The DNA of the CDR3 is TGTGCCAGCAGCTTAGGACTAGCGTACTACGAGCAGTACTTC. This encodes CASSLGLAYYEQYF. Full variable domain (rest looked up from reference TRBV7-2 and TRBJ2-7): GAGVSQSPSNKVTEKGKDVELRCDPISGHTALYWYRQSLGQGLEFLIYFQGNSAPDKSGLPSDRFSAERTGGSVSTLTIQRTQQEDSAVYLCASSLGLAYYEQYFGPGTRLTVT.

The CDR3 spells CASSPPIAGGLNTQYF. DNA of the CDR3: TGTGCCAGCTCACCTCCTATAGCGGGAGGCCTAAATACGCAGTATTTT. The chain employs TRBV18 and TRBJ2-3, with 10 bases identical to TRBD2. V lost 3 bases, J lost 7 bases, and 10 bases stayed unmatched. This CDR3 is 16 amino acids long. Germline loops: CDR1 KGHSH, CDR2 LQKENI.

The chain employs TRBV19 and TRBJ1-4; D may be TRBD1 (6 bases). Germline CDR1 reads LNHDA; CDR2 reads SQIVND (reference sequence). With 4 bases removed from V and 3 bases from J, the gap between germline ends came to 9 bases. This CDR3 region has 14 residues. CDR3 loop: CASSKDRSNEKLFF. CDR3 nucleotide sequence: TGTGCCAGTAGTAAAGACAGGTCTAATGAAAAACTGTTTTTT.

V and J are TRBV3-1 (or the pseudogene TRBV3-2) and TRBJ1-1; tentative D call: TRBD1 (6 bases). Trimming removed 5 bases at V and 4 bases at J, with 17 bases between. Germline V lookup: CDR1 LGHDT, CDR2 YNNKEL (reference sequence). The CDR3 is 15 amino acids. CDR3 protein: CASSSNRAGRTEAFF. Written as DNA, the CDR3 is TGTGCCAGCAGCTCGAACAGGGCGGGTCGCACTGAAGCTTTCTTT.

The J gene is TRBJ2-1, the V gene TRBV4-3; no clear D. The CDR3 loop spans 16 amino acids. Between the trimmed V and J ends, which lost 0 bases and 0 bases, there was a span of 9 bases. Germline values: CDR1 LGHNA, CDR2 YSLEER. DNA of the CDR3: TGCGCCAGCAGCCAAGATGTATCGGTCTCCTACAATGAGCAGTTCTTC. Translation gives CASSQDVSVSYNEQFF.

The rearrangement joins TRBV10-3 to TRBJ1-4; D gene unclear. CDR1 is ENHRY and CDR2 is SYGVKD in the germline V gene. This CDR3 is 13 amino acids long. The V end lost 3 bases, the J end lost 8 bases, and 10 bases lay between the germline ends. The CDR3 region has the DNA TGTGCCATCAGTGATGAGACTCGGGAAAAACTGTTTTTT. Protein sequence: CAISDETREKLFF.

This clone was recorded only once. This sequence joins TRBV5-1 and TRBJ2-7; 7 nucleotides match TRBD1. CDR1 SGHRS and CDR2 YFSETQ come from the germline V gene. V was clipped by 3 bases and J by 0 bases; unmatched bases: 6. This CDR3 contains 15 residues. CDR3 sequence (DNA): TGCGCCAGCAGCTCCCGTCCAGGGGGCTCCTACGAGCAGTACTTC. This gives the protein CASSSRPGGSYEQYF.

The V and J genes are TRBV5-1 and TRBJ1-2; TRBD1 aligns across 9 bases. The CDR3 covers 14 residues. Germline CDR1 reads SGHRS; CDR2 reads YFSETQ. V gave up 4 bases and J gave up 6 bases; unmatched junction bases: 7. CDR3 amino acids: CASSPGQGGDGYTF. As DNA, the CDR3 is TGCGCCAGCAGCCCGGGACAGGGTGGGGATGGCTACACCTTC.

A few counts support this clone. The chain uses TRBV7-2 and TRBJ1-2, with a tentative D call TRBD1 (6 bases). The CDR3 loop spans 14 amino acids. V dropped 5 bases and J dropped 8 bases, with 18 bases sitting between them. CDR1 is SGHTA and CDR2 is FQGNSA in the germline V gene. Written as DNA, the CDR3 is TGTGCCAGCAGCGGAGAAGGGGGGGCGCCGGGCTACACCTTC. As protein: CASSGEGGAPGYTF. The full variable domain, rest sourced from reference TRBV7-2 and TRBJ1-2, is GAGVSQSPSNKVTEKGKDVELRCDPISGHTALYWYRQSLGQGLEFLIYFQGNSAPDKSGLPSDRFSAERTGGSVSTLTIQRTQQEDSAVYLCASSGEGGAPGYTFGSGTRLTVV.

The chain joins TRBV5-1 to TRBJ2-2; 10 nucleotides align to TRBD1. The ends lost 5 bases at V and 5 bases at J; junction bases unmatched: 12. The CDR3 is 17 amino acids. CDR1 and CDR2 from the germline V gene are SGHRS and YFSETQ. Here the CDR3 reads CASSFGPGTGDTGELFF. The CDR3 bases are TGCGCCAGCAGTTTTGGTCCCGGGACAGGGGATACCGGGGAGCTGTTTTTT.

The chain uses TRBV29-1 and TRBJ1-1; possible D gene TRBD1, 5 bases. V gave up 3 bases and J gave up 7 bases, with 12 bases separating them. Per germline, CDR1 SQVTM and CDR2 ANQGSEA. This CDR3 spans 12 amino acids. Here the CDR3 reads CSVDRDRIEAFF. The CDR3 region has the DNA TGCAGCGTTGACAGGGATCGGATTGAAGCTTTCTTT. Supplemented by reference TRBV29-1 and TRBJ1-1, the full variable domain reads SAVISQKPSRDICQRGTSLTIQCQVDSQVTMMFWYRQQPGQSLTLIATANQGSEATYESGFVIDKFPISRPNLTFSTLTVSNMSPEDSSIYLCSVDRDRIEAFFGQGTRLTVV.

This chain joins TRBV12-3 or TRBV12-4 and TRBJ1-4, with D possibly matching TRBD1 (5 bases). With 3 bases removed from V and 13 bases from J, the gap between germline ends came to 15 bases. CDR3 length: 13 residues. Here the CDR3 reads CASSLLQAQGLFF. CDR3 nucleotide sequence: TGTGCCAGCAGTTTGCTGCAGGCCCAGGGACTGTTTTTT.

The chain links TRBV5-1 to TRBJ2-1; possible D gene TRBD2, 6 bases. V was clipped by 0 bases and J by 0 bases, with 7 bases between them. The length of the CDR3 is 15 residues. The germline CDR1 and CDR2 sequences are SGHRS and YFSETQ. The CDR3 region is CASSLEGGSYNEQFF. DNA for the CDR3: TGCGCCAGCAGCTTGGAGGGAGGCTCCTACAATGAGCAGTTCTTC.

The table lists this clone with a count of one. This chain joins TRBV3-1 (or the pseudogene TRBV3-2) and TRBJ2-7; TRBD2 matches at 10 bases. Germline CDR1 LGHDT, CDR2 YNNKEL (reference sequence). This CDR3 has 16 residues. Trimming removed 1 base from V and 3 bases from J; junction bases left unmatched: 6. In nucleotides, the CDR3 is TGTGCCAGCAGCCAAGCCCCTAGCGGGGGAAACTACGAGCAGTACTTC. Protein: CASSQAPSGGNYEQYF.

The chain combines TRBV10-2 with TRBJ2-1; maybe TRBD2 (6 bases). V gave up 3 bases and J gave up 10 bases, with 13 bases separating them. Germline V gene data show CDR1 as WSHSY and CDR2 as SAAADI. CDR3 length equals 13 residues. CDR3 nucleotide sequence: TGCGCCAGCAGTGACCAGGACTATGGGGAGCAGTTCTTC. Amino acid sequence: CASSDQDYGEQFF.

The chain has TRBV9 and TRBJ1-1; D gene unclear. V lost 0 bases to trimming and J lost 5 bases, with 8 bases between them. Germline values: CDR1 SGDLS, CDR2 YYNGEE. The CDR3 spans 13 residues. The CDR3 spells CASSVDPGTEAFF. CDR3 in DNA: TGTGCCAGCAGCGTAGACCCAGGAACTGAAGCTTTCTTT.

V gene TRBV5-4 combines with J gene TRBJ2-5, with TRBD1 identical over 9 bases. The germline gives CDR1 SGHNT, CDR2 YYREEE (reference sequence). This CDR3 spans 15 amino acids. Trimming removed 3 bases from V and 5 bases from J; junction bases left unmatched: 8. CDR3 sequence reads: CASSSRDRAVETQYF. Here the CDR3 DNA reads TGTGCCAGCAGCTCCCGGGACAGGGCGGTGGAGACCCAGTACTTC. The full variable domain, completed using reference TRBV5-4 and TRBJ2-5, is ETGVTQSPTHLIKTRGQQVTLRCSSQSGHNTVSWYQQALGQGPQFIFQYYREEENGRGNFPPRFSGLQFPNYSSELNVNALELDDSALYLCASSSRDRAVETQYFGPGTRLLVL.

The CDR3 loop is CASSYGGDTEAFF. CDR3 bases: TGTGCCAGCAGTTACGGGGGGGACACTGAAGCTTTCTTT. This sequence joins TRBV6-2 or TRBV6-3 and TRBJ1-1, with a tentative D call TRBD1 (5 bases). Trimming cost V 2 bases and J 3 bases, with 7 bases left between them. Looked up from germline, CDR1 is MNHEY and CDR2 is SVGEGT. This CDR3 is 13 amino acids long.

The V and J genes are TRBV13 and TRBJ1-1; D perhaps matches TRBD1 (5 bases). Germline CDR1 reads PRHDT; CDR2 reads FYEKMQ (reference sequence). The V gene lost 0 bases and the J gene lost 4 bases, with 15 bases spanning the gap. The CDR3 is 16 residues long. CDR3 amino acids: CASSLGLAREATEAFF. The CDR3 DNA reads as TGTGCCAGCAGCTTAGGCCTTGCCAGGGAGGCCACTGAAGCTTTCTTT.

This sequence joins TRBV5-6 and TRBJ2-1; D not resolved. The CDR3 has 15 amino acids. Germline CDR1 and CDR2: SGHDT and YYEEEE. V lost 4 bases and J 0 bases, leaving 11 bases between the germline ends. The CDR3 coding sequence is TGTGCCAGCAGCCCTGAGCCCGACTCCTACAATGAGCAGTTCTTC. Translated, it gives CASSPEPDSYNEQFF.

V usage is TRBV7-2 and J usage is TRBJ2-5; 7 nucleotides agree with TRBD1. J lost 3 bases, V lost 3 bases, and 4 bases had no gene match. Per the germline V gene, CDR1 is SGHTA and CDR2 is FQGNSA. The CDR3 sequence is 14 residues long. The CDR3 sequence is CASSFSGTEETQYF. The CDR3 DNA reads TGTGCCAGCAGCTTCTCCGGGACAGAAGAGACCCAGTACTTC.